The rows below give T cell receptor beta chains drawn from one sample of a study of blood T cell repertoires in COVID-19. Assay: immunoSEQ multiplex PCR; the TCRdb copy retains only in-frame clones and omits some. The sample lists tens of thousands of clones, approximately 91% occurring once. Sequences were obtained from peripheral blood. These receptors were obtained from a man in his sixties with COVID-19, enrolled during active disease. Both conserved end residues are part of each CDR3. The order of the fields is CDR3 protein, CDR3 DNA, J gene, clone size, V gene, D gene. A D gene is named only where the DNA matches it firmly. Clone size is given for some rows only: seen once, a few or many times, or a class if the clone is expanded.

CDR3aa: CASSLGQDNQPQHF; CDR3nt: TGCGCCAGCAGCCTGGGACAGGACAATCAGCCCCAGCATTTT; j_gene: TRBJ1-5; abundance: once; v_gene: TRBV4-1; d_gene: TRBD1
CDR3aa: CSVGTRDRIYGYTF; CDR3nt: TGCAGCGTGGGGACCCGGGACAGGATCTATGGCTACACCTTC; j_gene: TRBJ1-2; abundance: .; v_gene: TRBV29-1; d_gene: TRBD1
CDR3aa: CSGVGRENTGELFF; CDR3nt: TGCAGCGGAGTGGGCAGGGAGAACACCGGGGAGCTGTTTTTT; j_gene: TRBJ2-2; abundance: .; v_gene: TRBV29-1; d_gene: .
CDR3aa: CASSPTGDSYNEQFF; CDR3nt: TGTGCCAGCAGCCCTACAGGGGACTCCTACAATGAGCAGTTCTTC; j_gene: TRBJ2-1; abundance: .; v_gene: TRBV9; d_gene: TRBD1
CDR3aa: CASSPREASFSGNTIYF; CDR3nt: TGTGCCAGCAGCCCCAGAGAGGCCTCTTTCTCTGGAAACACCATATATTTT; j_gene: TRBJ1-3; abundance: .; v_gene: TRBV9; d_gene: .
CDR3aa: CASSGAGWEDTEAFF; CDR3nt: TGCGCCAGCAGTGGGGCAGGATGGGAGGACACTGAAGCTTTCTTT; j_gene: TRBJ1-1; abundance: .; v_gene: TRBV10-1; d_gene: .
CDR3aa: CASLRSGAAYEQYF; CDR3nt: TGTGCCAGCCTTCGTAGCGGGGCGGCCTACGAGCAGTACTTC; j_gene: TRBJ2-7; abundance: .; v_gene: TRBV28; d_gene: TRBD2
CDR3aa: CASSYASGDEQYF; CDR3nt: TGTGCCAGTAGTTACGCGTCAGGGGACGAGCAGTACTTC; j_gene: TRBJ2-7; abundance: .; v_gene: TRBV19; d_gene: .
CDR3aa: CASSVATGDTQYF; CDR3nt: TGTGCCAGCAGCGTAGCTACCGGGGATACGCAGTATTTT; j_gene: TRBJ2-3; abundance: few; v_gene: TRBV9; d_gene: .
CDR3aa: CASSQDLRDRGTGELFF; CDR3nt: TGCGCCAGCAGCCAAGATTTGAGGGACAGGGGCACCGGGGAGCTGTTTTTT; j_gene: TRBJ2-2; abundance: .; v_gene: TRBV4-1; d_gene: TRBD1
CDR3aa: CASSLTSGYEQYF; CDR3nt: TGTGCCAGCAGCTTAACTAGCGGCTACGAGCAGTACTTC; j_gene: TRBJ2-7; abundance: .; v_gene: TRBV7-3; d_gene: .
CDR3aa: CASSTGQGQETQYF; CDR3nt: TGCGCCAGCAGCACGGGACAGGGCCAAGAGACCCAGTACTTC; j_gene: TRBJ2-5; abundance: .; v_gene: TRBV5-1; d_gene: TRBD1
CDR3aa: CASSRGLAGGQYF; CDR3nt: TGTGCCAGCAGCCGAGGACTAGCGGGAGGACAGTACTTC; j_gene: TRBJ2-7; abundance: .; v_gene: TRBV4-2; d_gene: TRBD2
CDR3aa: CASSERGQLPVLAF; CDR3nt: TGTGCCAGCAGTGAACGGGGACAGTTACCGGTTTTGGCCTTT; j_gene: TRBJ1-4; abundance: .; v_gene: TRBV2; d_gene: TRBD1
CDR3aa: CASSNRGEYGYTF; CDR3nt: TGTGCCAGCAGCAACAGGGGAGAGTATGGCTACACCTTC; j_gene: TRBJ1-2; abundance: once; v_gene: TRBV5-5; d_gene: TRBD1
CDR3aa: CASSFGGDNSPLHF; CDR3nt: TGTGCCAGCAGTTTTGGGGGGGATAATTCACCCCTCCACTTT; j_gene: TRBJ1-6; abundance: .; v_gene: TRBV28; d_gene: .
CDR3aa: CASSLAGVDEQYF; CDR3nt: TGTGCCAGCAGTTTAGCGGGAGTGGACGAGCAGTACTTC; j_gene: TRBJ2-7; abundance: .; v_gene: TRBV7-9; d_gene: TRBD2
CDR3aa: CASSFGRYNEQFF; CDR3nt: TGTGCCAGCAGCTTTGGGAGGTACAATGAGCAGTTCTTC; j_gene: TRBJ2-1; abundance: .; v_gene: TRBV12-1; d_gene: .
CDR3aa: CASSLAGGYQPQHF; CDR3nt: TGTGCCAGCAGCTTAGCAGGGGGCTATCAGCCCCAGCATTTT; j_gene: TRBJ1-5; abundance: .; v_gene: TRBV7-8; d_gene: TRBD1
CDR3aa: CASSVAGTTYNEQFF; CDR3nt: TGTGCCAGCAGCGTAGCGGGAACCACCTACAATGAGCAGTTCTTC; j_gene: TRBJ2-1; abundance: .; v_gene: TRBV9; d_gene: .
CDR3aa: CASTGVSGGVGYTF; CDR3nt: TGTGCCAGCACCGGGGTCTCGGGAGGGGTCGGCTACACCTTC; j_gene: TRBJ1-2; abundance: .; v_gene: TRBV7-9; d_gene: .
CDR3aa: CASSWTGLPYEQYF; CDR3nt: TGTGCCAGCAGCTGGACAGGGCTCCCCTACGAGCAGTACTTC; j_gene: TRBJ2-7; abundance: .; v_gene: TRBV5-6; d_gene: TRBD1
CDR3aa: CASSLAVAGRSYEQYF; CDR3nt: TGTGCCAGCAGCTTAGCGGTAGCGGGCCGCTCCTACGAGCAGTACTTC; j_gene: TRBJ2-7; abundance: .; v_gene: TRBV11-1; d_gene: TRBD2
CDR3aa: CASSSGGYEQETQYF; CDR3nt: TGTGCCAGCAGTTCCGGGGGGTACGAACAAGAGACCCAGTACTTC; j_gene: TRBJ2-5; abundance: once; v_gene: TRBV28; d_gene: TRBD2
CDR3aa: CASSPKEAAGNTIYF; CDR3nt: TGTGCCAGCAGCCCTAAGGAGGCAGCTGGAAACACCATATATTTT; j_gene: TRBJ1-3; abundance: .; v_gene: TRBV9; d_gene: .
CDR3aa: CATSDLNRGSNEQFF; CDR3nt: TGTGCCACCAGTGATCTGAACAGGGGATCCAATGAGCAGTTCTTC; j_gene: TRBJ2-1; abundance: .; v_gene: TRBV24-1; d_gene: TRBD1
CDR3aa: CASSGLAGHPYEQYF; CDR3nt: TGTGCCAGCAGTGGACTAGCGGGACATCCCTACGAGCAGTACTTC; j_gene: TRBJ2-7; abundance: few; v_gene: TRBV6-2/TRBV6-3; d_gene: TRBD2
CDR3aa: CASNRDRDYEQYF; CDR3nt: TGTGCCAGCAACCGGGACAGGGACTACGAGCAGTACTTC; j_gene: TRBJ2-7; abundance: .; v_gene: TRBV28; d_gene: TRBD1
CDR3aa: CASRSSISGSETQYF; CDR3nt: TGTGCCAGCAGATCCTCGATTAGCGGGTCGGAGACCCAGTACTTC; j_gene: TRBJ2-5; abundance: .; v_gene: TRBV6-6; d_gene: TRBD2
CDR3aa: CASSLMESGANVLTF; CDR3nt: TGTGCCAGCAGTTTGATGGAGTCTGGGGCCAACGTCCTGACTTTC; j_gene: TRBJ2-6; abundance: .; v_gene: TRBV28; d_gene: .
CDR3aa: CAWSRQGTYEQYF; CDR3nt: TGTGCCTGGAGTAGACAGGGGACCTACGAGCAGTACTTC; j_gene: TRBJ2-7; abundance: .; v_gene: TRBV30; d_gene: TRBD1
CDR3aa: CASSRTSGVETGELFF; CDR3nt: TGCGCCAGCAGCCGAACTTCCGGGGTTGAAACCGGGGAGCTGTTTTTT; j_gene: TRBJ2-2; abundance: .; v_gene: TRBV5-1; d_gene: .
CDR3aa: CASSERPYNEQFF; CDR3nt: TGTGCCAGCTCAGAGCGGCCCTACAATGAGCAGTTCTTC; j_gene: TRBJ2-1; abundance: .; v_gene: TRBV6-6; d_gene: .
CDR3aa: CASSFTYEQYF; CDR3nt: TGTGCCAGCAGTTTTACCTACGAGCAGTACTTC; j_gene: TRBJ2-7; abundance: .; v_gene: TRBV2; d_gene: .
CDR3aa: CSVDGESSYNEQFF; CDR3nt: TGCAGCGTTGACGGGGAAAGCTCCTACAATGAGCAGTTCTTC; j_gene: TRBJ2-1; abundance: .; v_gene: TRBV29-1; d_gene: .
CDR3aa: CASSGPATNEKLFF; CDR3nt: TGTGCCAGCAGCGGGCCTGCAACTAATGAAAAACTGTTTTTT; j_gene: TRBJ1-4; abundance: .; v_gene: TRBV14; d_gene: .
CDR3aa: CATQAGTTSNQPQHF; CDR3nt: TGTGCCACCCAAGCCGGGACAACTAGCAATCAGCCCCAGCATTTT; j_gene: TRBJ1-5; abundance: .; v_gene: TRBV24-1; d_gene: .
CDR3aa: CASSGDRGGNEQFF; CDR3nt: TGTGCCAGCAGCGGGGACAGGGGGGGGAATGAGCAGTTCTTC; j_gene: TRBJ2-1; abundance: .; v_gene: TRBV11-2; d_gene: TRBD1
CDR3aa: CASSPDRVHEKLFF; CDR3nt: TGCGCCAGCAGCCCCGACAGGGTCCACGAAAAACTGTTTTTT; j_gene: TRBJ1-4; abundance: .; v_gene: TRBV5-1; d_gene: TRBD1
CDR3aa: CASSPRQGANTEAFF; CDR3nt: TGTGCCAGCAGCCCCCGACAGGGGGCCAACACTGAAGCTTTCTTT; j_gene: TRBJ1-1; abundance: .; v_gene: TRBV7-6; d_gene: TRBD1
CDR3aa: CASSLWWASYEQYF; CDR3nt: TGTGCCAGCAGCTTATGGTGGGCCTCCTACGAGCAGTACTTC; j_gene: TRBJ2-7; abundance: .; v_gene: TRBV11-1; d_gene: .
CDR3aa: CATSRDTSTDTQYF; CDR3nt: TGTGCCACCAGCAGAGATACTAGCACAGATACGCAGTATTTT; j_gene: TRBJ2-3; abundance: .; v_gene: TRBV15; d_gene: .
CDR3aa: CASSQSSGRAYNEQFF; CDR3nt: TGCGCCAGCAGTCAATCGAGCGGGAGGGCCTACAATGAGCAGTTCTTC; j_gene: TRBJ2-1; abundance: .; v_gene: TRBV23-1; d_gene: TRBD2
CDR3aa: CASSLREDNEQFF; CDR3nt: TGTGCCAGCAGCTTAAGGGAGGACAATGAGCAGTTCTTC; j_gene: TRBJ2-1; abundance: once; v_gene: TRBV7-6; d_gene: .
CDR3aa: CATSRAGLAGGPGKNEQFF; CDR3nt: TGTGCCACCAGCAGAGCGGGACTAGCGGGAGGGCCGGGGAAAAATGAGCAGTTCTTC; j_gene: TRBJ2-1; abundance: .; v_gene: TRBV15; d_gene: TRBD2
CDR3aa: CASSLARGDGDEKLFF; CDR3nt: TGTGCCAGCAGCTTAGCGCGTGGAGACGGCGATGAAAAACTGTTTTTT; j_gene: TRBJ1-4; abundance: once; v_gene: TRBV7-2; d_gene: .
CDR3aa: CASSLGQVTSYEQYF; CDR3nt: TGTGCCAGCAGCTTAGGACAGGTTACCTCCTACGAGCAGTACTTC; j_gene: TRBJ2-7; abundance: .; v_gene: TRBV7-6; d_gene: .
CDR3aa: CASRLQGMNTEAFF; CDR3nt: TGTGCCAGTAGATTACAGGGAATGAACACTGAAGCTTTCTTT; j_gene: TRBJ1-1; abundance: .; v_gene: TRBV19; d_gene: .
CDR3aa: CASSRQGYEQFF; CDR3nt: TGTGCCAGCAGTCGACAGGGCTATGAGCAGTTCTTC; j_gene: TRBJ2-1; abundance: .; v_gene: TRBV11-2; d_gene: TRBD1
CDR3aa: CASSTDREGYNEQFF; CDR3nt: TGTGCCAGTAGTACGGACAGGGAGGGCTACAATGAGCAGTTCTTC; j_gene: TRBJ2-1; abundance: .; v_gene: TRBV19; d_gene: .
CDR3aa: CATSRGTGQGAPQHF; CDR3nt: TGTGCCACCAGCCGGGGGACAGGACAGGGTGCTCCCCAGCATTTT; j_gene: TRBJ1-5; abundance: many; v_gene: TRBV15; d_gene: TRBD1
CDR3aa: CASSSWRGNEQFF; CDR3nt: TGTGCCAGCAGCTCTTGGAGGGGTAATGAGCAGTTCTTC; j_gene: TRBJ2-1; abundance: .; v_gene: TRBV7-9; d_gene: .
CDR3aa: CASSLEDTYYGYTF; CDR3nt: TGCGCCAGCAGCTTGGAGGACACCTACTATGGCTACACCTTC; j_gene: TRBJ1-2; abundance: .; v_gene: TRBV5-1; d_gene: .
CDR3aa: CASRTGVNTQYF; CDR3nt: TGTGCCAGCAGGACAGGGGTTAATACGCAGTATTTT; j_gene: TRBJ2-3; abundance: .; v_gene: TRBV27; d_gene: TRBD1
CDR3aa: CASSIGENEKLFF; CDR3nt: TGTGCCAGTAGTATCGGGGAGAATGAAAAACTGTTTTTT; j_gene: TRBJ1-4; abundance: .; v_gene: TRBV19; d_gene: .
CDR3aa: CASSYTGTSEGEQYF; CDR3nt: TGTGCCAGCAGTTACACAGGGACCAGTGAAGGGGAGCAGTACTTC; j_gene: TRBJ2-7; abundance: medium-sized; v_gene: TRBV6-6; d_gene: .
CDR3aa: CASSPGQSYQPQHF; CDR3nt: TGTGCCAGCAGCCCGGGACAGAGTTATCAGCCCCAGCATTTT; j_gene: TRBJ1-5; abundance: many; v_gene: TRBV2; d_gene: TRBD1
CDR3aa: CASSPGQGGTEAFF; CDR3nt: TGTGCCAGCAGCCCCGGACAGGGAGGTACTGAAGCTTTCTTT; j_gene: TRBJ1-1; abundance: .; v_gene: TRBV13; d_gene: TRBD1
CDR3aa: CASSRRGDTEAFF; CDR3nt: TGTGCCAGCAGCCGCCGGGGGGACACTGAAGCTTTCTTT; j_gene: TRBJ1-1; abundance: .; v_gene: TRBV9; d_gene: .